The clone carrying this T cell receptor (beta chain) has only a few counts. Its antigen is unknown. Study-wide findings and caveats: Tumor Treg TCRs overlapped most with tumor naive CD4+ cells. Under 2.3% of tumor Treg sequences matched blood Tregs or memory cells. In terms of TCR gene usage, tumor memory CD4+ T cells clustered together with blood and lymph node memory CD4+ cells, as well as with lymph node naive CD4+ cells.

V lost 6 bases to trimming and J lost 5 bases; unmatched junction nucleotides: 3. The CDR3 consists of 12 residues. Tregs were sorted as CD4+CD25+CD127-/low cells. Amplification of TRBV12-4/TRBJ1-2 clonotypes used adaptor-ligated barcode primers. TCRdb passed the multiplex PCR reads through MiXCR, listing each CDR3 protein once. The data contain under 600 distinct CDR3 sequences, less than 9% of them seen just once; the ten biggest clones take up 45% to 65%. Sample: tumor-infiltrating Tregs sorted from the breast tumor. The source of this sequence is a female donor with breast cancer. The J gene is TRBJ1-2, the V gene TRBV12-3 or TRBV12-4, with 7 bases that match TRBD1. The CDR3 reads CASSPDRYGYTF. The CDR3 region has the DNA TGTGCCAGCAGCCCGGACAGGTATGGCTACACCTTC.